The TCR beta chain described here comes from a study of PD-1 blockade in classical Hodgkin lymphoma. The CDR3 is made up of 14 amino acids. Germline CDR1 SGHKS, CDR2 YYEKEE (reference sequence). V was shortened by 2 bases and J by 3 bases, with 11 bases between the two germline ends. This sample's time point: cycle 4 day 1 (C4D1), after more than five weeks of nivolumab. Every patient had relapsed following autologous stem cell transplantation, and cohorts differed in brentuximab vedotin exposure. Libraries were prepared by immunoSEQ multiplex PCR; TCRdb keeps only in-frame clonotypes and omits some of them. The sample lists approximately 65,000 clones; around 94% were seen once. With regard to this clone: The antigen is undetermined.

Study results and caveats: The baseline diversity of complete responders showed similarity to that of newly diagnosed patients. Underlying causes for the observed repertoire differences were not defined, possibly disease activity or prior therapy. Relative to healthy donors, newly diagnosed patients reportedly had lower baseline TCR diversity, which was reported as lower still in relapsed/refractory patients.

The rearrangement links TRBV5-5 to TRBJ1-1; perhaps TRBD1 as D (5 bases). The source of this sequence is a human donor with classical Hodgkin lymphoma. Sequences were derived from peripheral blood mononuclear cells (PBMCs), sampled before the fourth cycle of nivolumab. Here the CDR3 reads CASSFHVGDTEAFF. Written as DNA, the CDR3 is TGTGCCAGCAGCTTTCATGTGGGGGACACTGAAGCTTTCTTT. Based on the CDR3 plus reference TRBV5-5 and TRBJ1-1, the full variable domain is DAGVTQSPTHLIKTRGQQVTLRCSPISGHKSVSWYQQVLGQGPQFIFQYYEKEERGRGNFPDRFSARQFPNYSSELNVNALLLGDSALYLCASSFHVGDTEAFFGQGTRLTVV.